This entry concerns a single T cell receptor beta chain. Its target is unknown. Patients chosen for sequencing had shown CD8+CD57+ cell expansion by flow cytometry. The entry originates in a study of CD8+CD57+ T cells in acquired aplastic anemia. Study-wide results and caveats: Patients and controls had CD8+ Simpson's diversity values that were not significantly distinct.

The germline gives CDR1 KGHSH, CDR2 LQKENI. The CDR3 runs 17 residues. V shed 3 bases, J shed 6 bases, and the junction held 14 bases outside the gene matches. Genomic DNA served as template for TCR beta VDJ and CDR3 profiling. MiXCR was run by TCRdb on the reads, yielding one entry per CDR3 protein. The sample contains around 220,000 distinct CDR3 sequences, roughly 45% of which appear only once. Material: sorted CD4+, CD8+, or CD8+CD57+ T cells (not recorded which) from PBMCs. The rearrangement uses TRBV18 and TRBJ1-1, with 9 nucleotides matching TRBD1. This clonotype was obtained from a human donor with aplastic anemia. CDR3 residues: CASSPLSSGQGPPEAFF. For the CDR3, the DNA is TGTGCCAGCTCACCCTTATCCTCGGGACAGGGTCCCCCTGAAGCTTTCTTT.